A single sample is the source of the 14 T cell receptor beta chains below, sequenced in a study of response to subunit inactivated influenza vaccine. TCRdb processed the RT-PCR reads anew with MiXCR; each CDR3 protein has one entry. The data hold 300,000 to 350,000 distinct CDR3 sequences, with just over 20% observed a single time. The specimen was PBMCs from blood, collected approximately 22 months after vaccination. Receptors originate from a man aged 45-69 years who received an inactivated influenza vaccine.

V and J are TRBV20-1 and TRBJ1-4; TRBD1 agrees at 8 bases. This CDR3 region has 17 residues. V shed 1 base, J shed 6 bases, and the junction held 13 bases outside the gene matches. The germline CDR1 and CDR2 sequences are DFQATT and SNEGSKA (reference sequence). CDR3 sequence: CSARGGRGRNPDEKLFF. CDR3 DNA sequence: TGCAGTGCTAGAGGCGGCAGGGGGCGGAATCCGGATGAAAAACTGTTTTTT.

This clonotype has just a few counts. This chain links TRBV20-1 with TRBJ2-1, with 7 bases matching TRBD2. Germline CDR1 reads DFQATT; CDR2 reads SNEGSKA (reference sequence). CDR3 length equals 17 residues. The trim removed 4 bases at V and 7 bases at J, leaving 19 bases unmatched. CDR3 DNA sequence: TGCAGTGCTAAGTCCCCTTTTAGGCGGCGGGAGACAAATGAGCAGTTCTTC. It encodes CSAKSPFRRRETNEQFF.

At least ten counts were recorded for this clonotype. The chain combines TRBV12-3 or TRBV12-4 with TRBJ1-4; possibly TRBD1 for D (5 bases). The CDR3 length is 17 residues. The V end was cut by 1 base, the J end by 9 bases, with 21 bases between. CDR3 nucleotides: TGTGCCAGCAGTTTAGACGTGTCGGGCAGGGAGGAACAAAAACTGTTTTTT. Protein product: CASSLDVSGREEQKLFF.

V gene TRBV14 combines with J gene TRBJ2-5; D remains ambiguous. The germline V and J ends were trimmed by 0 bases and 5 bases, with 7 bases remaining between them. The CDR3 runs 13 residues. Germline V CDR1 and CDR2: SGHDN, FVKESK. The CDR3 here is CASSQDRLETQYF. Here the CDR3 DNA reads TGTGCCAGCAGCCAAGATAGACTCGAGACCCAGTACTTC. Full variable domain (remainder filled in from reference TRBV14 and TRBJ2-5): EAGVTQFPSHSVIEKGQTVTLRCDPISGHDNLYWYRRVMGKEIKFLLHFVKESKQDESGMPNNRFLAERTGGTYSTLKVQPAELEDSGVYFCASSQDRLETQYFGPGTRLLVL.

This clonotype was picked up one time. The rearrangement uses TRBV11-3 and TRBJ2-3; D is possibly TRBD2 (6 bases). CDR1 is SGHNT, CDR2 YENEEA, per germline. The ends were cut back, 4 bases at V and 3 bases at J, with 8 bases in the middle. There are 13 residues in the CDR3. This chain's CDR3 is CASSYSGTDTQYF. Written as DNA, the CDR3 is TGTGCCAGCAGCTACAGCGGGACAGATACGCAGTATTTT.

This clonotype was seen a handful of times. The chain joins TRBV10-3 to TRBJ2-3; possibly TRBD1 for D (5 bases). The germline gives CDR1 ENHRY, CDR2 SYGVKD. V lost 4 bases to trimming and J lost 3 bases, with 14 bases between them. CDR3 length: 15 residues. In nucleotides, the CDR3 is TGTGCCATCAGTGGTCTAATCACAGGTACAGATACGCAGTATTTT. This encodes CAISGLITGTDTQYF.

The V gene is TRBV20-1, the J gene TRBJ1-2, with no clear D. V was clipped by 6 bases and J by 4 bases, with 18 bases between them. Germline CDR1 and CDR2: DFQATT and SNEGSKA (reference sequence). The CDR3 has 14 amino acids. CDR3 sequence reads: CSAGSGVGSYGYTF. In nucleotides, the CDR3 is TGCAGTGCCGGGTCAGGTGTAGGTAGCTATGGCTACACCTTC.

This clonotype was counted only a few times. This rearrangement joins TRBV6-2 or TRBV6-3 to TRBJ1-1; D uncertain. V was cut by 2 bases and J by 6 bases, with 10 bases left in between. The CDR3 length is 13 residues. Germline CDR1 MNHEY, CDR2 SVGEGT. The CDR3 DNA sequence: TGTGCCAGCAGTTACAACTCCTATTCTGAAGCTTTCTTT. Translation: CASSYNSYSEAFF.

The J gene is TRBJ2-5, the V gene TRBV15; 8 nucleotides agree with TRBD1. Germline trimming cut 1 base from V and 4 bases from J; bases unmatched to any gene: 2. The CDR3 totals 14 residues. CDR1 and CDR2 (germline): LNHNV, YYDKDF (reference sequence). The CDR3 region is CATSRVQGGETQYF. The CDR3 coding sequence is TGTGCCACCAGCAGAGTACAGGGGGGAGAGACCCAGTACTTC.

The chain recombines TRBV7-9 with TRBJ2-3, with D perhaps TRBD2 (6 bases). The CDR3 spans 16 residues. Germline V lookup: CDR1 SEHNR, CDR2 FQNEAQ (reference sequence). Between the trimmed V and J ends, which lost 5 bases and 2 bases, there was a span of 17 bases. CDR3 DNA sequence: TGTGCCAGCAGCGAAGGGACTGACTTTTACACAGATACGCAGTATTTT. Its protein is CASSEGTDFYTDTQYF.

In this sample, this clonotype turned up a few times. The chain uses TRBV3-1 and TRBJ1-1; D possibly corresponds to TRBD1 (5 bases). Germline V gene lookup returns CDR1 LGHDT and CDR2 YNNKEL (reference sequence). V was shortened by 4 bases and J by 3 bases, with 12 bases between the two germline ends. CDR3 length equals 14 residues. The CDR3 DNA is TGTGCCAGCAGCCTTAGGGACGGCTACACTGAAGCTTTCTTT. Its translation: CASSLRDGYTEAFF. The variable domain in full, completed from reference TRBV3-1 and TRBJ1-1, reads DTAVSQTPKYLVTQMGNDKSIKCEQNLGHDTMYWYKQDSKKFLKIMFSYNNKELIINETVPNRFSPKSPDKAHLNLHINSLELGDSAVYFCASSLRDGYTEAFFGQGTRLTVV.

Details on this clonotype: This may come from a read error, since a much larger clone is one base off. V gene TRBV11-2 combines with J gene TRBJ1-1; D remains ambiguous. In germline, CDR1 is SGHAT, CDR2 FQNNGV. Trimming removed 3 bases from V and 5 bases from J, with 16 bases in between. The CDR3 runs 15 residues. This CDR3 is CASSFGPYTRTEAFF. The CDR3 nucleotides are TGTGCCAGCAGCTTCGGACCATACACTCGGACTGAAGCTTTCTTT.

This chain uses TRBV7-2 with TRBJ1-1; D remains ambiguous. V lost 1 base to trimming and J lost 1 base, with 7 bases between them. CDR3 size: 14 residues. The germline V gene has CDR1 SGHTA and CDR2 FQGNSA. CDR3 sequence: CASSLGPRNTEAFF. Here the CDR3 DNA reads TGTGCCAGCAGCTTAGGTCCGAGGAACACTGAAGCTTTCTTT.

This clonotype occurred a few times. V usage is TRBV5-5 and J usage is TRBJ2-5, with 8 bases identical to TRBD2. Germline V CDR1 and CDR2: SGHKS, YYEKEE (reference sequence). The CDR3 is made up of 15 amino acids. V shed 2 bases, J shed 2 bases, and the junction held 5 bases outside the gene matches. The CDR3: CASSFTGTRQETQYF. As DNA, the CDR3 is TGTGCCAGCAGCTTCACCGGGACTAGACAAGAGACCCAGTACTTC.